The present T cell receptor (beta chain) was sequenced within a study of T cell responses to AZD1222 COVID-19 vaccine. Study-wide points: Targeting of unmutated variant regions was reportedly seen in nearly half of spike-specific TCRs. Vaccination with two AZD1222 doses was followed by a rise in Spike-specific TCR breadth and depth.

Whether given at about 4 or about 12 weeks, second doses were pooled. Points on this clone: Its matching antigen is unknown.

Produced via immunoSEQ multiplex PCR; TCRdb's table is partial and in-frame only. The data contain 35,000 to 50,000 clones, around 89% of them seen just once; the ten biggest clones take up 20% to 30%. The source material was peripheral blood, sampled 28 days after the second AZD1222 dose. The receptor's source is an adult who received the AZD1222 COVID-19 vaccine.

The CDR3 DNA reads TGCAGTGCTAGTCAAAGGACTAGCGGGAAAGTTGCGAACACCGGGGAGCTGTTTTTT. It specifies CSASQRTSGKVANTGELFF. The V and J genes are TRBV20-1 and TRBJ2-2; 12 nucleotides match TRBD2. The trim removed 3 bases at V and 0 bases at J, leaving 11 bases unmatched. This CDR3 is 19 amino acids long. Germline V CDR1 and CDR2: DFQATT, SNEGSKA (reference sequence).